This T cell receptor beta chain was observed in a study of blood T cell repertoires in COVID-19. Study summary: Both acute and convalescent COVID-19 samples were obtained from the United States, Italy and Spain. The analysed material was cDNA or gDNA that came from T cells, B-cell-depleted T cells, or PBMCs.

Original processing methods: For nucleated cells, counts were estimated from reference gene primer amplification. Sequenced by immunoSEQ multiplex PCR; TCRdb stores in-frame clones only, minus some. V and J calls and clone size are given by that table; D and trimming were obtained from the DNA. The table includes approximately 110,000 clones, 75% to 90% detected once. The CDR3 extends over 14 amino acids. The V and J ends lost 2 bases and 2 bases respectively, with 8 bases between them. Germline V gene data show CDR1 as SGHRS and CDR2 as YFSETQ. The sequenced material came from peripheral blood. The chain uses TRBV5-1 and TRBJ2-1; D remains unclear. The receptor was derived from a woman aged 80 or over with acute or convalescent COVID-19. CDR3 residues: CASSLQQAYNEQFF. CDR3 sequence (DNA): TGCGCCAGCAGCTTACAGCAGGCCTACAATGAGCAGTTCTTC.